This TCR beta chain was sequenced in a study of beta chain features in type 1 diabetes. Findings of the study overall: Individuals with type 1 diabetes displayed fewer insertions and more deletions at VDJ junctions.

The investigators reverse transcribed all of the isolated RNA, so they sequenced expressed TCRB transcripts. Generated by immunoSEQ multiplex PCR, the TCRdb table keeps only in-frame clones and is missing some. The table records 350,000 to 400,000 clones, around 15% of them present only once. Every donor had blood drawn once into heparin, about 116 mL on average. Sorted populations all exceeded 95% purity. Concerning this clone: Antigen unknown.

This TCR was recovered from a woman aged 18-35 years in good health. The sequencing sample was made of naive CD4+ T cells from blood.

CDR3 DNA: TGTGCCAGCAGCGCCTTAGCGGGTTGGGAGACCCAGTACTTC. Translating it yields CASSALAGWETQYF. The chain links TRBV9 to TRBJ2-5; 7 positions match TRBD2. J was trimmed by 5 bases and V by 3 bases; bases with no gene match: 7. The CDR3 covers 14 residues. Germline V CDR1 and CDR2: SGDLS, YYNGEE.